The present TCR beta chain was sequenced within a study of cytomegalovirus exposure and HLA in healthy donors. Researchers ran the PCR with 60 Vbeta and 13 Jbeta primers. Some clones are missing from TCRdb's copy, which holds only in-frame ones; the method was immunoSEQ multiplex PCR. The sample has about 190,000 clones, about 90% seen once. The TCR sequence derives from a man aged 25 to 45 in good health and CMV-seronegative. The specimen sequenced was PBMCs.

The CDR3 DNA reads TGCGCCAGCAGCCAGGGGCGCTCTAGCACAGATACGCAGTATTTT. This encodes CASSQGRSSTDTQYF. The chain recombines TRBV4-3 with TRBJ2-3; a weak D match, TRBD1 (5 bases). There are 15 residues in the CDR3. Deletions cut 3 bases from V and 0 bases from J, with 10 bases between. Germline assignment: CDR1 LGHNA and CDR2 YSLEER.